This is a list of T cell receptor beta chains from one sample in a study of a mutant IDH1 vaccine in newly diagnosed glioma. These receptors' antigens are unknown. This table comes from immunoSEQ multiplex PCR, and its TCRdb copy is limited to in-frame clones, with some not included. The sample has tens of thousands of clones, roughly 80% seen once. This sample comprised PBMCs, obtained from a glioma patient whose treatment included an IDH1 peptide vaccine. The source of these receptors is a middle-aged man with glioma. Both conserved end residues are part of each CDR3. A D gene is named only where the DNA matches it firmly. Not every row has a clone size; where given, it reads once, few, many or a size class.

TGTGCCAGCAGCTTGGCGAACACTGAAGCTTTCTTT | CASSLANTEAFF | TRBV5-5 | NA | TRBJ1-1 | NA
TGTGCCAGCATCCGCAGGGGGCCTGCCCACTCTGGGGCCAACGTCCTGACTTTC | CASIRRGPAHSGANVLTF | TRBV21-1 | NA | TRBJ2-6 | NA
TGTGCCAGCAGCGCCCTCCTTTTGACTGAGCAGTTCTTC | CASSALLLTEQFF | TRBV5-6 | NA | TRBJ2-1 | NA
TGTGCCACCAACGGACTTGGCGGTAACACCGGGGAGCTGTTTTTT | CATNGLGGNTGELFF | TRBV11-1 | NA | TRBJ2-2 | few
TGTGCCAGCAGCAAGAACAGGCACGAAGAAGCTTTCTTT | CASSKNRHEEAFF | TRBV7-6 | NA | TRBJ1-1 | NA
TGTGCCAGCAGCACGAATAACTATGGCTACACCTTC | CASSTNNYGYTF | TRBV6-5 | NA | TRBJ1-2 | NA
TGTGCCAGGGGGACGGGCACTGAAGCTTTCTTT | CARGTGTEAFF | TRBV30 | NA | TRBJ1-1 | NA
TGTGCCAGCAGTTCCCTCTTTCCGGGCCCTTCCATCGTAGCTTTCTTT | CASSSLFPGPSIVAFF | TRBV6-5 | NA | TRBJ1-1 | NA
TGCAGTGTTCCCCTAGCGGGGGGGCAGTTCTTC | CSVPLAGGQFF | TRBV20-1 | TRBD2 | TRBJ2-1 | NA
TGTGCCAGCAAGGGGGGCCCAGATACGCAGTATTTT | CASKGGPDTQYF | TRBV2 | NA | TRBJ2-3 | NA
TGTGCCATCAGTGAGGGGATTGTAGAGAAGCAGTACTTC | CAISEGIVEKQYF | TRBV10-3 | NA | TRBJ2-7 | few
TGTGCCAGCAGCGTAGAGCTTCGGCGGCCGCAAGAGACCCAGTACTTC | CASSVELRRPQETQYF | TRBV9 | NA | TRBJ2-5 | NA
TGCGCCAGCAGCCCCGGGACAGGGAATCAGCCCCAGCATTTT | CASSPGTGNQPQHF | TRBV4-1 | TRBD1 | TRBJ1-5 | NA
TGTGCCAGCAGCTTACAGGGAGACTATGGCTACACCTTC | CASSLQGDYGYTF | TRBV7-9 | NA | TRBJ1-2 | NA
TGTGCCAGCAGCTTGCAGGGAAGCTATGGCTACACCTTC | CASSLQGSYGYTF | TRBV5-8 | NA | TRBJ1-2 | few
TGTGCCATCAGTGTGCGTCGGGGACAGGGCCCCGGGGAGCTGTTTTTT | CAISVRRGQGPGELFF | TRBV10-3 | TRBD1 | TRBJ2-2 | NA
TGTGCCAGCAGCAGGGTAGGGTACGAGCAGTACTTC | CASSRVGYEQYF | TRBV6-1 | NA | TRBJ2-7 | few
TGCAGCGTTACGCGTAACGACCAGGGTTCTGAAGCTTTCTTT | CSVTRNDQGSEAFF | TRBV29-1 | NA | TRBJ1-1 | few
TGTGCCAGCAGGGGGACGGGCTCCTACGAGCAGTACTTC | CASRGTGSYEQYF | TRBV11-2 | NA | TRBJ2-7 | NA
TGTGCCAGCAGTTCTGGGACAGGTCCCTACGAGCAGTACTTC | CASSSGTGPYEQYF | TRBV6-5 | TRBD1 | TRBJ2-7 | NA
TGTGCCAGCAGTCAGAGAGGCCCGGGACAGGGGGCCGGTGGCTACACCTTC | CASSQRGPGQGAGGYTF | TRBV2 | TRBD1 | TRBJ1-2 | NA
TGTGCCAGCTCACCCGGGACAGGGGCAGGAGAGACCCAGTACTTC | CASSPGTGAGETQYF | TRBV18 | TRBD1 | TRBJ2-5 | NA
TGTGCCAGCAGCCAGGGGATGGAGCAGTATTTT | CASSQGMEQYF | TRBV14 | NA | TRBJ2-3 | NA
TGCGCCAGCAGCCAGAAGTTGACAGGGGCAAGCTCCTACGAGCAGTACTTC | CASSQKLTGASSYEQYF | TRBV4-1 | TRBD1 | TRBJ2-7 | NA
TGTGCCAGCAGCAAGGGAGTCCAAGAGACCCAGTACTTC | CASSKGVQETQYF | TRBV6-6 | NA | TRBJ2-5 | NA
TGCGCCCGATTGGACGGAGGCCTTCGTAGCAATCAGCCCCAGCATTTT | CARLDGGLRSNQPQHF | TRBV5-1 | NA | TRBJ1-5 | NA
TGTGCCAGCAGCTCCGAAAGCGCCCACGAGCAGTACTTC | CASSSESAHEQYF | TRBV7-9 | NA | TRBJ2-7 | NA
TGTGCCAGCAGCCCTCGACTGGAGCTCGGGACCCAGTACTTC | CASSPRLELGTQYF | TRBV9 | NA | TRBJ2-5 | NA
TGTGCCAGCACTCTGGCCCGCTCTGGGGCCAACGTCCTGACTTTC | CASTLARSGANVLTF | TRBV2 | NA | TRBJ2-6 | NA
TGCGCCAGCAGTCCGCCCGGGCATGTACACGAAAAACTGTTTTTT | CASSPPGHVHEKLFF | TRBV23-1 | NA | TRBJ1-4 | many
TGTGCCAGCAGTGAAAGTTTGGGGACGCAGCCCCAGCATTTT | CASSESLGTQPQHF | TRBV6-1 | NA | TRBJ1-5 | few
TGTGCCACCAGGTCGGGGGCTAATGAAAAACTGTTTTTT | CATRSGANEKLFF | TRBV15 | NA | TRBJ1-4 | NA
TGTGCCAGCAGCCTGGCCGGGACAGAGTATAACTATGGCTACACCTTC | CASSLAGTEYNYGYTF | TRBV5-4 | TRBD1 | TRBJ1-2 | NA
TGTGCCAGCAGCGAGGGGACTAGCGGGGGACAGACCCAGTACTTC | CASSEGTSGGQTQYF | TRBV9 | TRBD2 | TRBJ2-5 | NA
TGTGCCAGTAGGGAGCGGGGACGCACAGATACGCAGTATTTT | CASRERGRTDTQYF | TRBV19 | TRBD2 | TRBJ2-3 | NA